Below, 17 T cell receptor beta chains from the same sample are listed, as sequenced in a study of preoperative IRX-2 immunotherapy in early breast cancer. Treatment denoted: preoperative locoregional IRX-2 cytokine immunotherapy. TCRdb's copy holds only in-frame clones and misses some; the assay was immunoSEQ multiplex PCR. Found here are more than 2,500 clones, around 76% of them singletons; the top ten hold roughly 12%. The sample in question was tumor tissue, obtained before IRX-2 immunotherapy. The origin of the receptors is a human donor with breast cancer.

This sequence joins TRBV6-8 and TRBJ1-3; 8 nucleotides line up with TRBD1. This CDR3 contains 13 residues. Germline V gene lookup returns CDR1 MNHGY and CDR2 SAAAGT. V was pared by 6 bases and J by 6 bases, with 4 bases of the junction left unmatched. The CDR3 region has the DNA TGTGCCAGCAGGCCGACAGGGGAAAACACCATATATTTT. Amino acid sequence: CASRPTGENTIYF.

This clone is a singleton in its sample. The chain employs TRBV11-3 and TRBJ2-3; 10 positions agree with TRBD2. Per germline, CDR1 SGHNT and CDR2 YENEEA. V gave up 5 bases and J gave up 6 bases; unmatched junction bases: 8. The length of the CDR3 is 15 residues. CDR3 nucleotides: TGTGCCAGCAGCCCCGGCAGCGGGGGGGTGGATACGCAGTATTTT. It is translated as CASSPGSGGVDTQYF.

The chain has TRBV18 and TRBJ1-4; no firm D call. The V end was cut by 3 bases, the J end by 3 bases, with 8 bases between. The length of the CDR3 is 14 residues. Germline assignment: CDR1 KGHSH and CDR2 LQKENI. CDR3: CASSPTWANEKLFF. CDR3 nucleotides: TGTGCCAGCTCACCGACGTGGGCTAATGAAAAACTGTTTTTT.

The rearrangement uses TRBV12-5 and TRBJ2-2; D perhaps matches TRBD1 (6 bases). This CDR3 is 15 amino acids long. The germline gives CDR1 LGHNT, CDR2 FRNRAP. The germline V and J ends were trimmed by 1 base and 4 bases, with 10 bases remaining between them. DNA of the CDR3: TGTGCTAGTGGTTTGGGACAGGCGGGCACCGGGGAGCTGTTTTTT. Encoded protein: CASGLGQAGTGELFF.

The V call is TRBV10-3, the J call TRBJ2-7; 8 nucleotides align to TRBD1. Per germline, CDR1 ENHRY and CDR2 SYGVKD. The J segment lost 5 bases and the V segment lost 2 bases, leaving 8 bases of the junction unmatched. The CDR3 length is 15 residues. CDR3 loop: CAISELRTGRNEQYF. The CDR3 DNA sequence: TGTGCCATCAGTGAGCTCCGGACAGGGAGAAACGAGCAGTACTTC.

In the case of this clone: The same CDR3 arises from other DNA sequences in this sample as well. This chain uses TRBV5-1 with TRBJ2-5; D could derive from TRBD1 or TRBD2 (5 bases each). CDR3 length equals 14 residues. Germline CDR1 is SGHRS and CDR2 is YFSETQ. With 0 bases removed from V and 2 bases from J, the gap between germline ends came to 8 bases. Written as DNA, the CDR3 is TGCGCCAGCAGCTTGGCCGGGGCGCAAGAGACCCAGTACTTC. Translation: CASSLAGAQETQYF. Full variable domain (outside the CDR3, taken from reference TRBV5-1 and TRBJ2-5): KAGVTQTPRYLIKTRGQQVTLSCSPISGHRSVSWYQQTPGQGLQFLFEYFSETQRNKGNFPGRFSGRQFSNSRSEMNVSTLELGDSALYLCASSLAGAQETQYFGPGTRLLVL.

This chain links TRBV19 with TRBJ2-1; D unresolved. The germline V gene encodes CDR1 LNHDA and CDR2 SQIVND (reference sequence). This CDR3 region has 16 residues. V was shortened by 3 bases and J by 0 bases, with 12 bases between the two germline ends. CDR3 bases: TGTGCCAGTAGTATTCCCGGAAGTTCCTCCTACAATGAGCAGTTCTTC. Its translation: CASSIPGSSSYNEQFF.

This clone was detected only once. This chain connects TRBV11-3 to TRBJ2-7; 9 bases align to TRBD1. The CDR3 runs to 14 residues. The V and J ends lost 5 bases and 9 bases, in that order; junction bases with no gene match: 11. CDR1 is SGHNT and CDR2 is YENEEA in the germline V gene. CDR3 sequence: CASSRDRDTTRQYF. The CDR3 nucleotides are TGTGCCAGCAGCCGGGACAGGGACACTACGAGGCAGTACTTC.

The genes are TRBV5-1 and TRBJ1-4, with D unclear. Trimming took 4 bases from V and 0 from J, leaving 16 bases between them. This CDR3 has 17 residues. Germline-derived CDR1 and CDR2 are SGHRS and YFSETQ. The CDR3 DNA follows: TGCGCCAGCAGCGGTGGTGCCAATACCGCAACTAATGAAAAACTGTTTTTT. Amino acids: CASSGGANTATNEKLFF.

This clone was seen only once. V gene TRBV6-8 combines with J gene TRBJ2-7, with TRBD2 matching 10 bases. This CDR3 is built from 15 residues. CDR1 and CDR2 from the germline V gene are MNHGY and SAAAGT. V was pared by 6 bases and J by 3 bases, with 8 bases of the junction left unmatched. CDR3 region: CASSKDSSGSYEQYF. Here the CDR3 DNA reads TGTGCCAGCAGCAAGGACTCTAGCGGGAGCTACGAGCAGTACTTC.

Regarding this clone: The junction shows a germline mismatch at one end, possibly a read error. The chain employs TRBV6-8 and TRBJ2-1, with D perhaps given as TRBD1 or TRBD2 (5 bases each). The CDR3 extends over 14 amino acids. CDR1 is MNHGY and CDR2 is SAAAGT in the germline V gene. The CDR3 DNA follows: TGTGCCATCAGTTTGGGACCGCGGGCTAATGAGCAGTTCTTC. Its translation is CAISLGPRANEQFF.

In its sample, this clone was seen a few times. The V and J genes are TRBV15 and TRBJ2-2; 8 bases are shared with TRBD2. In germline, CDR1 is LNHNV, CDR2 YYDKDF (reference sequence). J lost 4 bases, V lost 5 bases, and 6 bases had no gene match. The CDR3 is 15 residues long. DNA of the CDR3: TGTGCCACCAGCCATAGCGGGGCGGGCACCGGGGAGCTGTTTTTT. This encodes CATSHSGAGTGELFF.

This chain links TRBV16 with TRBJ1-2; D not certain. V was clipped by 2 bases and J by 8 bases, with 9 bases between them. The germline V gene encodes CDR1 KGHSY and CDR2 FQNENV. The CDR3 has 12 amino acids. The CDR3 is CASSQSRVGYTF. The CDR3 nucleotides are TGTGCCAGCAGCCAAAGTAGGGTCGGCTACACCTTC.

The chain's CDR3 is CASQIDRGANNEQFF. In DNA form, the CDR3 reads TGTGCCAGCCAGATCGACAGGGGGGCGAACAATGAGCAGTTCTTC. The chain joins TRBV28 to TRBJ2-1; 9 bases line up with TRBD1. From germline, CDR1 is MDHEN and CDR2 SYDVKM. V trimming: 8 bases; J trimming: 5 bases; junction bases outside the gene matches: 10. The CDR3 consists of 15 residues.

The chain employs TRBV15 and TRBJ2-7; D uncertain. Germline CDR1 reads LNHNV; CDR2 reads YYDKDF (reference sequence). CDR3 length: 16 residues. V lost 10 bases and J 4 bases, leaving 26 bases between the germline ends. For the CDR3, the DNA is TGTGCCAGCAGTTCTTTACCCCTCTGGGTTCGGTACGAGCAGTACTTC. Its translation is CASSSLPLWVRYEQYF.

The rearrangement links TRBV19 to TRBJ2-1; 8 nucleotides align to TRBD2. J gave up 5 bases and V 2 bases, and 5 bases lay outside the gene matches. Germline loops: CDR1 LNHDA, CDR2 SQIVND (reference sequence). The CDR3 runs to 15 residues. This CDR3 is CASSIYPGLDNEQFF. In DNA, the CDR3 is TGTGCCAGTAGTATATACCCGGGACTAGACAATGAGCAGTTCTTC.

V gene TRBV29-1 combines with J gene TRBJ2-5, with TRBD1 matching over 8 bases. CDR1 SQVTM and CDR2 ANQGSEA come from the germline V gene. CDR3 length: 14 amino acids. Trimming removed 8 bases from V and 4 bases from J; junction bases left unmatched: 12. This CDR3 reads CSIDPGGSLETQYF. The CDR3 DNA reads as TGCAGCATCGACCCAGGGGGCAGTTTAGAGACCCAGTACTTC.